This T cell receptor beta chain was identified in a study of T-cell reconstitution after alpha-beta-depleted transplantation in children. The ends were cut back, 2 bases at V and 1 base at J, with 8 bases in the middle. The CDR3 is 14 residues long. Germline V gene lookup returns CDR1 MNHEY and CDR2 SVGEGT. Unique molecular identifiers featured in how the TCRbeta library was prepared. Each CDR3 protein is one row after TCRdb ran MiXCR on the PCR reads. The sample carries over 450,000 distinct CDR3 sequences, roughly a tenth recorded once. Sequencing used PBMCs, obtained before TCRalphabeta/CD19-depleted stem cell transplant. The genes are TRBV6-2 or TRBV6-3 and TRBJ1-1, with D unclear. The clonotype originates from a child aged 2-9 years with inherited bone marrow failure, due to receive a stem cell transplant. The CDR3, as DNA: TGTGCCAGCAGTTACGTTGGTCAGAACACTGAAGCTTTCTTT. Its protein is CASSYVGQNTEAFF.